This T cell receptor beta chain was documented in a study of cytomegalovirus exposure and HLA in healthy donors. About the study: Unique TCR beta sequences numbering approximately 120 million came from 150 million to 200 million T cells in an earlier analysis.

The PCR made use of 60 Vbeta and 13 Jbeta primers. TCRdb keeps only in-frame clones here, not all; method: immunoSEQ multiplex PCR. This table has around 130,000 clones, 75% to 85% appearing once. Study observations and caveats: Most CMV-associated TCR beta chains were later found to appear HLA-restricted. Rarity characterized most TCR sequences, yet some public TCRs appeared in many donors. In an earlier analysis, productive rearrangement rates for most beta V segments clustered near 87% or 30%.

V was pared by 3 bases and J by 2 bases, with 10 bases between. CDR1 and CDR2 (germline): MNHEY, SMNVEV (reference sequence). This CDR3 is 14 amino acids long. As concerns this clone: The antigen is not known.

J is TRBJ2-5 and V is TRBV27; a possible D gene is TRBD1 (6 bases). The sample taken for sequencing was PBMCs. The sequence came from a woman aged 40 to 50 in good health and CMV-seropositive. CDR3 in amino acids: CASSLADRQETQYF. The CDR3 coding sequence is TGTGCCAGCAGTTTGGCGGACAGACAAGAGACCCAGTACTTC.